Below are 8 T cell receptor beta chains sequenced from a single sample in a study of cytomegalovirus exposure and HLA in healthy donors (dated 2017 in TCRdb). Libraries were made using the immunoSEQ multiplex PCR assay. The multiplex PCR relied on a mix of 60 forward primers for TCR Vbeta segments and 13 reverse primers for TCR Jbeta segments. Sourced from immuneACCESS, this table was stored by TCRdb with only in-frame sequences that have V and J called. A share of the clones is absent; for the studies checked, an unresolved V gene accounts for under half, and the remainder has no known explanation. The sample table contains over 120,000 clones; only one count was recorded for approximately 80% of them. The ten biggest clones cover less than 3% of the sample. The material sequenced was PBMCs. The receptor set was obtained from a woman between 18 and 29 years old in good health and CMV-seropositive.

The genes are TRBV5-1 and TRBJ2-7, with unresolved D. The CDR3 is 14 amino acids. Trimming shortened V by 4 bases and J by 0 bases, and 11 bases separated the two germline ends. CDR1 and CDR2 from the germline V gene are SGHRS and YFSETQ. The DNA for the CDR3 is TGCGCCAGCAGCGGTTCGACATACTCCTACGAGCAGTACTTC. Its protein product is CASSGSTYSYEQYF. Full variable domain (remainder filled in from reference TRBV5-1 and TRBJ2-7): KAGVTQTPRYLIKTRGQQVTLSCSPISGHRSVSWYQQTPGQGLQFLFEYFSETQRNKGNFPGRFSGRQFSNSRSEMNVSTLELGDSALYLCASSGSTYSYEQYFGPGTRLTVT.

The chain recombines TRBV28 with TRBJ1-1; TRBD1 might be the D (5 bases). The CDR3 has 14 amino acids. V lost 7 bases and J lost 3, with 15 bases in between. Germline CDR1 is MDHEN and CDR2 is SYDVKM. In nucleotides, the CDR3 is TGTGCCAGCACCCTGTGGGGGGGGGACACTGAAGCTTTCTTT. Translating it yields CASTLWGGDTEAFF.

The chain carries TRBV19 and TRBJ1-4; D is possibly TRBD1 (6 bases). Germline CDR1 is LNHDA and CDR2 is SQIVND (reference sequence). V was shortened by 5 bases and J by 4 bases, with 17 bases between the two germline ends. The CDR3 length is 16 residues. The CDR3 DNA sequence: TGTGCCAGTAGTTATATTCTGACCAGGGGTAATGAAAAACTGTTTTTT. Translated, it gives CASSYILTRGNEKLFF.

The CDR3 loop reads CASSVGGELNTEAFF. In DNA form, the CDR3 reads TGTGCCAGCAGCGTAGGGGGGGAGCTGAACACTGAAGCTTTCTTT. This chain connects TRBV9 to TRBJ1-1, with D maybe TRBD1 (5 bases). The V gene's germline CDR1 is SGDLS and CDR2 YYNGEE. This CDR3 comprises 15 residues. V shed 0 bases and J shed 0 bases, with 9 bases lying between them.

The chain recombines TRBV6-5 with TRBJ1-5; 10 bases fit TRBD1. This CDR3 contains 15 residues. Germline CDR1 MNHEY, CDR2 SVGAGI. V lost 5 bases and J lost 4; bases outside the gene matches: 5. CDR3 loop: CASSKDRGGNQPQHF. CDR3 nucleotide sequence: TGTGCCAGCAGTAAGGACAGGGGGGGGAATCAGCCCCAGCATTTT.

This CDR3 is CASSLDGLYGYTF. The CDR3 DNA is TGCGCCAGCAGCTTGGACGGACTCTATGGCTACACCTTC. This sequence joins TRBV5-1 and TRBJ1-2; no definite D call. Trimming pared 0 bases from V and 4 bases from J, leaving 7 bases between. Germline CDR1 reads SGHRS; CDR2 reads YFSETQ. The CDR3 runs to 13 residues. The full variable domain, its missing parts supplied by reference TRBV5-1 and TRBJ1-2, is KAGVTQTPRYLIKTRGQQVTLSCSPISGHRSVSWYQQTPGQGLQFLFEYFSETQRNKGNFPGRFSGRQFSNSRSEMNVSTLELGDSALYLCASSLDGLYGYTFGSGTRLTVV.

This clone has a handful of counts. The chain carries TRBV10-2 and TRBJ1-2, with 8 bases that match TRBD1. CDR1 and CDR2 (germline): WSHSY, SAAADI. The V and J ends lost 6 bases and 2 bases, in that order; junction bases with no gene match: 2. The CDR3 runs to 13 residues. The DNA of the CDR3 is TGCGCCAGCAGCGGGACAGGAAACTATGGCTACACCTTC. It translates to CASSGTGNYGYTF.

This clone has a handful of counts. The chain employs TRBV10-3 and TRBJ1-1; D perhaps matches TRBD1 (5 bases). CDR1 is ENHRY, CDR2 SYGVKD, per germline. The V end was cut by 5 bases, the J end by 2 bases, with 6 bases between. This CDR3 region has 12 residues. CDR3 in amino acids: CAISQGNTEAFF. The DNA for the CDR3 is TGTGCCATCAGTCAGGGTAACACTGAAGCTTTCTTT.